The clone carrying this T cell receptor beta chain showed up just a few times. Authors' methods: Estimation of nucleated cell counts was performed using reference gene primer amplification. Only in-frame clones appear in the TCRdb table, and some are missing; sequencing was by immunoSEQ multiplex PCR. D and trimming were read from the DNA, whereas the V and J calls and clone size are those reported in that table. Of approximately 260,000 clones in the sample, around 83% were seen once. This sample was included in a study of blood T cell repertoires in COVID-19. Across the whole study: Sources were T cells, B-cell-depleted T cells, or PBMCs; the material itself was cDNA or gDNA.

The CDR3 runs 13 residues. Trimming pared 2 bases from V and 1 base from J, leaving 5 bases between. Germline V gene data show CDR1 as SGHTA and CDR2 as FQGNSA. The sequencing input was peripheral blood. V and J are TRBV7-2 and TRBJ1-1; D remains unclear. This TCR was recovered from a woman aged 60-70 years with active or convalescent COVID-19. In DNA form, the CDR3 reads TGTGCCAGCAGCTTAAGCCAGAACACTGAAGCTTTCTTT. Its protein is CASSLSQNTEAFF.